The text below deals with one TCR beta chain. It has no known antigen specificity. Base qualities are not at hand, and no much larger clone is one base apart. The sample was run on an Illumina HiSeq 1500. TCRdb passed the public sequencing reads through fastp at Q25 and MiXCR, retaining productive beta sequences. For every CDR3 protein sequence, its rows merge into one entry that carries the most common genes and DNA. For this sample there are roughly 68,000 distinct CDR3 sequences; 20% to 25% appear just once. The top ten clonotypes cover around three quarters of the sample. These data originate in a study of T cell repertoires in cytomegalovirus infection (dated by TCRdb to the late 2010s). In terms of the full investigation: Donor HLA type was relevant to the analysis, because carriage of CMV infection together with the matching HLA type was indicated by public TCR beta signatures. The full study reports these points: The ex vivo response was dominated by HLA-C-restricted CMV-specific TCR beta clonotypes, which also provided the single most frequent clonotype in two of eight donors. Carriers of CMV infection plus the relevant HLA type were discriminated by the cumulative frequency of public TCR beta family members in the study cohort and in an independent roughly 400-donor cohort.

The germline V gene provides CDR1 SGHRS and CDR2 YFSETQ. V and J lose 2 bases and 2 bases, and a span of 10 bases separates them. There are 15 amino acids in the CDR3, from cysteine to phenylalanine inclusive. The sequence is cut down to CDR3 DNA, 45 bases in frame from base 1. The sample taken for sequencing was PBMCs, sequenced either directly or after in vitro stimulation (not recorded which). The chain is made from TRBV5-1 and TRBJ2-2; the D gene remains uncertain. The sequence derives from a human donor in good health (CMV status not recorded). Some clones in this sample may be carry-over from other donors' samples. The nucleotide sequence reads TGCGCCAGCAGCTTAGGGCATTTAAACACCGGGGAGCTGTTTTTT. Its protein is CASSLGHLNTGELFF.